This record looks at one T cell receptor beta chain sequence and its context. Its antigen is unidentified. This CDR3 has 15 residues. Trimming took 0 bases from V and 8 from J, leaving 16 bases between them. Germline loops: CDR1 SGDLS, CDR2 YYNGEE. MiXCR was run by TCRdb on the RT-PCR reads, yielding one entry per CDR3 protein. The sample includes 650,000 to 800,000 distinct CDR3 sequences, about 15% of them seen just once. This specimen comes from a study of response to subunit inactivated influenza vaccine. Study conclusions and caveats: Authors suggested few new T cells are recruited by each seasonal influenza vaccination.

This TCR derives from a man aged 45-60 years who received an inactivated influenza vaccine. This sample comprised PBMCs from blood, obtained around two weeks before vaccination. The chain is built from TRBV9 and TRBJ2-3, with D perhaps matching TRBD1 or TRBD2 (5 bases each). The CDR3 spells CASSVVAGTWGTQYF. CDR3 nucleotide sequence: TGTGCCAGCAGCGTAGTGGCCGGGACGTGGGGTACGCAGTATTTT.